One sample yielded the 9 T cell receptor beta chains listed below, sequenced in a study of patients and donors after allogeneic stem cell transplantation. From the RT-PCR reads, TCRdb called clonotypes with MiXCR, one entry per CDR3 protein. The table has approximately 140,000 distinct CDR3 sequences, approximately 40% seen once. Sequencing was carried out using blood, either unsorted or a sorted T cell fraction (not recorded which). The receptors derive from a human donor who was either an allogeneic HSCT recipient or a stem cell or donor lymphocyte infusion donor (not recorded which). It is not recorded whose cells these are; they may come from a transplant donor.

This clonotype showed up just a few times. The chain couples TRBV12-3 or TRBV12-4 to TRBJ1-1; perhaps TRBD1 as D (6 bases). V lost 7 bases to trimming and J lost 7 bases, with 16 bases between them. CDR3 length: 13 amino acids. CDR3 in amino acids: CASTTPDSFEAFF. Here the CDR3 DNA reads TGTGCCAGCACCACCCCGGACAGCTTTGAAGCTTTCTTT.

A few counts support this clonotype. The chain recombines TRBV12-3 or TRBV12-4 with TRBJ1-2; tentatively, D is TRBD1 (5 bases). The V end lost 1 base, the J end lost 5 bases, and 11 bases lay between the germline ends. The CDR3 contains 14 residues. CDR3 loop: CASSLGRDRYGYTF. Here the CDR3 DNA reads TGTGCCAGCAGTTTAGGCAGGGATCGATATGGCTACACCTTC.

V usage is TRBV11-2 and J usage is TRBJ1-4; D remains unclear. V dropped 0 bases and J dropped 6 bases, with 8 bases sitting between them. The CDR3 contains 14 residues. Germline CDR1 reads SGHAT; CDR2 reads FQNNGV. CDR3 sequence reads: CASSLDSAYEKLFF. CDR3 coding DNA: TGTGCCAGCAGCTTAGACAGCGCCTATGAAAAACTGTTTTTT.

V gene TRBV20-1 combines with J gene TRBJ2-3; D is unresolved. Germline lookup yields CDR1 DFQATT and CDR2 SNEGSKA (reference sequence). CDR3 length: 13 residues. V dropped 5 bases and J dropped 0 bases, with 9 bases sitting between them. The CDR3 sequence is CSASTTSTDTQYF. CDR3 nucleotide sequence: TGCAGTGCTTCGACGACTAGCACAGATACGCAGTATTTT.

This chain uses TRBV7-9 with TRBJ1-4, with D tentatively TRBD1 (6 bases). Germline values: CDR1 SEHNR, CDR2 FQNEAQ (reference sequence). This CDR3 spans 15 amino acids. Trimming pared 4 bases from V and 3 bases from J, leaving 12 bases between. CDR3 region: CASSWNQGSNEKLFF. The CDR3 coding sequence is TGTGCCAGCAGCTGGAACCAGGGGTCTAATGAAAAACTGTTTTTT.

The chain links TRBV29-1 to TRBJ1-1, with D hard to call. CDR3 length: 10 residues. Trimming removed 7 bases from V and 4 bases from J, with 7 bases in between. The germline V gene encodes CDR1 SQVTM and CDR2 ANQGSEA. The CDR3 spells CSGWGTEAFF. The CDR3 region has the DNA TGCAGCGGTTGGGGCACTGAAGCTTTCTTT.

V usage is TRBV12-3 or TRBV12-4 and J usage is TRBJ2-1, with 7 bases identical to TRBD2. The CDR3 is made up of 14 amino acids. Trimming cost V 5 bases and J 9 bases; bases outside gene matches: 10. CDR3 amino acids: CASSPRDYPFEQFF. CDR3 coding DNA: TGTGCCAGCAGTCCCCGGGACTACCCCTTTGAGCAGTTCTTC.

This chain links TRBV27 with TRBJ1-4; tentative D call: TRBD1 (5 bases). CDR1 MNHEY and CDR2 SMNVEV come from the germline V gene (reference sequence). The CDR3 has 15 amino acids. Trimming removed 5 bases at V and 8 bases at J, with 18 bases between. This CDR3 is CASSLRGRAGEKLFF. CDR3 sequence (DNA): TGTGCCAGCAGTCTCCGGGGCAGGGCGGGCGAAAAACTGTTTTTT.

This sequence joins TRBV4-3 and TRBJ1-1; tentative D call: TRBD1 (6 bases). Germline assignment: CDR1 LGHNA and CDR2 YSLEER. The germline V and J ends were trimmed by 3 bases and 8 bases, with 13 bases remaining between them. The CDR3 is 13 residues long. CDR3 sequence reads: CASSHHRAQEAFF. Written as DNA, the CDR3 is TGCGCCAGCAGCCACCACAGGGCCCAGGAAGCTTTCTTT.